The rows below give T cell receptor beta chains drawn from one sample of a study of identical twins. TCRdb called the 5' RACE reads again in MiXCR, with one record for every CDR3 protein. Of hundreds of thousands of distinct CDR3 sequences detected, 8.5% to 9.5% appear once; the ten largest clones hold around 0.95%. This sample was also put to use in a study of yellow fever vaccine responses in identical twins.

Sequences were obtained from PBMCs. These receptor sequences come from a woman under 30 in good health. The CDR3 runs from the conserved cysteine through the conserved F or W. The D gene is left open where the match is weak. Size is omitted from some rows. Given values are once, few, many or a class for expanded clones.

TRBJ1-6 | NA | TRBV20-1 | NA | CSTRDTDNSPLHF | TGCAGTACCCGGGACACCGATAATTCACCCCTCCACTTT
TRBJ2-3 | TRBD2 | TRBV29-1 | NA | CSDQPGLAISASTDTQYF | TGCAGCGACCAACCGGGACTAGCGATCAGTGCTAGCACAGATACGCAGTATTTT
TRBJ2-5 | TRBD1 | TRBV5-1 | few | CASSYRQGHQETQYF | TGCGCCAGCAGTTATCGACAGGGCCACCAAGAGACCCAGTACTTC
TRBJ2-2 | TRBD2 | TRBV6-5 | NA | CASSYRGGSRTGELFF | TGTGCCAGCAGTTATAGGGGCGGGAGTCGTACCGGGGAGCTGTTTTTT
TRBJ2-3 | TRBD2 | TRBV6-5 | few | CASSYSNRGVGADTQYF | TGTGCCAGCAGTTACTCGAATCGGGGGGTAGGGGCAGATACGCAGTATTTT
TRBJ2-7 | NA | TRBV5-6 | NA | CASSLQGSTIWAVF | TGTGCCAGCAGCTTGCAGGGTAGTACTATATGGGCCGTCTTC
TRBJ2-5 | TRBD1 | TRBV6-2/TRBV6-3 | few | CASSYSTQGAEETQYF | TGTGCCAGCAGTTACTCAACGCAGGGGGCCGAAGAGACCCAGTACTTC
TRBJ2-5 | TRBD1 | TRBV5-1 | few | CASSAQTGTQETQYF | TGCGCCAGCAGCGCCCAGACAGGGACCCAAGAGACCCAGTACTTC
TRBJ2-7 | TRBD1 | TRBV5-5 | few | CASSSFGTEPYEQYF | TGTGCCAGCAGCTCATTCGGGACAGAGCCTTACGAGCAGTACTTC
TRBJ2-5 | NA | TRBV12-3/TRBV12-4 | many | CASSPRDVSETQYF | TGTGCCAGCAGTCCCAGGGACGTGTCTGAGACCCAGTACTTC
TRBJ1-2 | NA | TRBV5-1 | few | CASSPEVRTNGYTF | TGCGCCAGCAGCCCAGAGGTACGAACTAATGGCTACACCTTC
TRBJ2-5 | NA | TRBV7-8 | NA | CASSLGDSKSQYF | TGTGCCAGCAGCCTAGGGGATTCCAAGTCCCAGTACTTC
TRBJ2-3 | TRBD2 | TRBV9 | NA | CASSVAIGSGATDTQYF | TGTGCCAGCAGCGTAGCGATCGGGAGCGGGGCGACAGATACGCAGTATTTT
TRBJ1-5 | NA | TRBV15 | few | CATSRSRTGGGNQPQHF | TGTGCCACCAGCAGATCCCGAACCGGGGGGGGCAATCAGCCCCAGCATTTT
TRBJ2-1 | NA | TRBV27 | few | CASSFIRSPLGGEQFF | TGTGCCAGCAGTTTTATACGTTCCCCACTAGGAGGTGAGCAGTTCTTC
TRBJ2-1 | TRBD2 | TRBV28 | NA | CASSLFVGGPGYNEQFF | TGTGCCAGCAGTTTATTTGTGGGAGGGCCGGGGTACAATGAGCAGTTCTTC
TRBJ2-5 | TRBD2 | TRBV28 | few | CASSLAGGSRQETQYF | TGTGCCAGCAGTTTAGCGGGAGGCTCCCGTCAAGAGACCCAGTACTTC
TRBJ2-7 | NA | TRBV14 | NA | CASRGLLSYEQYF | TGTGCCAGCAGAGGGCTACTTTCCTACGAGCAGTACTTC
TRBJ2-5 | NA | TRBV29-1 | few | CSVWTAYQETQYF | TGCAGCGTTTGGACAGCGTACCAAGAGACCCAGTACTTC
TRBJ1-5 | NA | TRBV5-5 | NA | CASSLVSDGPYHF | TGTGCCAGCAGCTTGGTGTCGGACGGACCCTACCATTTT
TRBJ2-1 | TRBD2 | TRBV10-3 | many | CAINSRRGSVNEQFF | TGTGCCATCAACTCAAGGCGGGGGAGTGTCAATGAGCAGTTCTTC
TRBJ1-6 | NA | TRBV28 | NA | CASSNTGTLHF | TGTGCCAGCAGTAACACCGGGACCCTCCACTTT
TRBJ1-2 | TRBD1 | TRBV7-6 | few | CASSSSTVQGAEGYTF | TGTGCCAGCAGCTCATCCACAGTACAGGGGGCGGAAGGCTACACCTTC
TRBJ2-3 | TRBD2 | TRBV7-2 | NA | CASSPREAGGVPDTQYF | TGTGCCAGCAGTCCCAGGGAGGCGGGAGGGGTCCCAGATACGCAGTATTTT
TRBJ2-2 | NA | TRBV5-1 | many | CASSLDGTNTGELFF | TGCGCCAGCAGCTTGGATGGGACTAACACCGGGGAGCTGTTTTTT
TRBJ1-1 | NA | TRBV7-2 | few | CASSLGGSGANTEAFF | TGTGCCAGCAGCTTAGGAGGGTCGGGGGCGAACACTGAAGCTTTCTTT
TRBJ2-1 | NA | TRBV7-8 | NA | CASSSGGWPGGEQFF | TGTGCCAGCAGCTCCGGGGGTTGGCCCGGTGGTGAGCAGTTCTTC
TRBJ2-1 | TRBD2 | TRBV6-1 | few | CASSRAGMGNEQFF | TGTGCCAGCAGTAGAGCGGGAATGGGCAATGAGCAGTTCTTC
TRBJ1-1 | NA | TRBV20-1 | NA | CSARKNTEAFF | TGCAGTGCTAGGAAGAACACTGAAGCTTTCTTT
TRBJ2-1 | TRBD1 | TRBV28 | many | CASSSPGQAYNEQFF | TGTGCCAGCAGCTCACCGGGACAGGCATACAATGAGCAGTTCTTC
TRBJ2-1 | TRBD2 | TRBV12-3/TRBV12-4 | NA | CASSQNGLAGGHEQFF | TGTGCCAGCAGCCAAAATGGACTAGCGGGGGGCCATGAGCAGTTCTTC
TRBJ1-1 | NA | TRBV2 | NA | CASRNREGNTEAFF | TGTGCCAGCAGAAACAGGGAAGGGAACACTGAAGCTTTCTTT
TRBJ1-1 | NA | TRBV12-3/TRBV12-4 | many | CASTKISGNTEAFF | TGTGCCAGCACGAAAATTTCAGGGAACACTGAAGCTTTCTTT
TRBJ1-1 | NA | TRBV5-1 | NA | CASSFQDSFAEAFF | TGCGCCAGCAGCTTCCAGGACAGTTTTGCTGAAGCTTTCTTT
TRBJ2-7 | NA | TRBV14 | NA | CASSRGTGVQSSYEQYF | TGTGCCAGCAGCCGTGGGACCGGGGTTCAAAGCTCCTACGAGCAGTACTTC
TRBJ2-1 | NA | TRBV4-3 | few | CASSQDLHYNEQFF | TGCGCCAGCAGCCAAGATCTTCACTACAATGAGCAGTTCTTC
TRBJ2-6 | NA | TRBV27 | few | CASSHNSGANVLTF | TGTGCCAGCAGTCACAACTCTGGGGCCAACGTCCTGACTTTC
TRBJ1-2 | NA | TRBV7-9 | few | CASSLAGTRGYTF | TGTGCCAGCAGCTTAGCGGGGACTAGGGGCTACACCTTC
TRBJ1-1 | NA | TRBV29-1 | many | CSAWSSEDTEAFF | TGCAGTGCCTGGTCTTCGGAGGACACTGAAGCTTTCTTT
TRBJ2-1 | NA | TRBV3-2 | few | CASSQEHRRQGVASGNSYNEQFF | NA
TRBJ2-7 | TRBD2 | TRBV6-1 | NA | CASSQSPGRESSYEQYF | TGTGCCAGCAGCCAGTCTCCCGGGCGGGAGAGCTCCTACGAGCAGTACTTC
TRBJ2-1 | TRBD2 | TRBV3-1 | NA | CASSQVGLAGYNEQFF | TGTGCCAGCAGCCAAGTCGGACTAGCCGGCTACAATGAGCAGTTCTTC